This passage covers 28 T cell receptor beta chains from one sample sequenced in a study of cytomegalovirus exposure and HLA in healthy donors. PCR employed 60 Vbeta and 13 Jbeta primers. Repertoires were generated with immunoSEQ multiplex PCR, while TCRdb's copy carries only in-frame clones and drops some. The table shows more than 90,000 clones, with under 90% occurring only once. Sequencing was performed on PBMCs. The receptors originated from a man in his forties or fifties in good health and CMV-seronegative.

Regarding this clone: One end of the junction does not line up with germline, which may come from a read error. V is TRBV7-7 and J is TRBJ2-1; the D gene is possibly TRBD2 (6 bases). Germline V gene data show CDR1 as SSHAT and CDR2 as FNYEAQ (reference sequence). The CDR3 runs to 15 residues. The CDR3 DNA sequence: TGTGCTAGCAGCTTAGATCCAGCGGGTTACAATGAGCAGTTCTTC. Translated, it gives CASSLDPAGYNEQFF.

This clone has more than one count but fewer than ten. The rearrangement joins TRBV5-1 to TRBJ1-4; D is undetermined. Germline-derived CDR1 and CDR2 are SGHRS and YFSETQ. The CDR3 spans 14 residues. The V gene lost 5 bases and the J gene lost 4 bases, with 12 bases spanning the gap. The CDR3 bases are TGCGCCAGCAGTGACGGAGCCGTTAATGAAAAACTGTTTTTT. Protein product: CASSDGAVNEKLFF.

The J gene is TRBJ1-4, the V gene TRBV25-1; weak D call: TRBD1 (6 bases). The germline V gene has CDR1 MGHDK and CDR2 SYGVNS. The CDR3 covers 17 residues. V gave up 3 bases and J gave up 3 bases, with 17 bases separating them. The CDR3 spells CASSDPIRGLANEKLFF. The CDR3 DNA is TGTGCCAGCAGTGACCCAATCAGGGGCCTAGCTAATGAAAAACTGTTTTTT.

In DNA, the CDR3 is TGCGCCAGCAGCTTGGCGGGAATCACAGGGGCCCATGAGCAGTTCTTC. This sequence encodes CASSLAGITGAHEQFF. The chain joins TRBV5-1 to TRBJ2-1; 7 positions match TRBD1. CDR1 is SGHRS, CDR2 YFSETQ, per germline. After removal of 0 bases from V and 8 bases from J, the junction contained 11 bases not matched to a gene. The CDR3 consists of 16 residues.

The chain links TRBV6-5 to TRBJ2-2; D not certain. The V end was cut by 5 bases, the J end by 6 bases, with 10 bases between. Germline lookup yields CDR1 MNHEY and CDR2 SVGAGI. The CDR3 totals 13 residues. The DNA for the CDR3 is TGTGCCAGCAGTCCCCAGGTAGCCGGGGAGCTGTTTTTT. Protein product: CASSPQVAGELFF.

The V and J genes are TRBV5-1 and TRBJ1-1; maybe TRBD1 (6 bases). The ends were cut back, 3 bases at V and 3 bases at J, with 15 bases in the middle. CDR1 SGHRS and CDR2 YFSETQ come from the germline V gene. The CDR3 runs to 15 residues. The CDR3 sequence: CASSSVGGGDTEAFF. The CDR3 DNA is TGCGCCAGCAGCTCGGTAGGGGGTGGGGACACTGAAGCTTTCTTT.

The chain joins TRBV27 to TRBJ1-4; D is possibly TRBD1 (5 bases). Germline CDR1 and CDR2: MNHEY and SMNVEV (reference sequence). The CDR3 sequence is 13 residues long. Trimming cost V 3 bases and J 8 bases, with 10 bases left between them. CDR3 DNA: TGTGCCAGCAGTTTGGAGGGGCGGGAAAAACTGTTTTTT. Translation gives CASSLEGREKLFF.

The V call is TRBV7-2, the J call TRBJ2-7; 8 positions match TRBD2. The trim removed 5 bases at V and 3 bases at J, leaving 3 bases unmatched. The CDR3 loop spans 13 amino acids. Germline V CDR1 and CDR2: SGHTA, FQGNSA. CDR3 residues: CASSPSGFYEQYF. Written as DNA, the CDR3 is TGTGCCAGCAGCCCTAGCGGGTTCTACGAGCAGTACTTC.

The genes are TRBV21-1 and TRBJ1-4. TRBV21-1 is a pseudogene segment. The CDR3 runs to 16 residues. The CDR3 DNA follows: TGTGCCAGCAGCCCAGAGGGCACCCCGAGTGGTGAAAAACTGTTTTTT. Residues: CASSPEGTPSGEKLFF.

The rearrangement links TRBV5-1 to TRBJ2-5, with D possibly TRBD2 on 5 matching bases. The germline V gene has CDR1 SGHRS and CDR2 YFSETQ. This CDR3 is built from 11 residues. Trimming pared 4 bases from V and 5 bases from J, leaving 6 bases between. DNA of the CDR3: TGCGCCAGCAGCCAGCGGGAGACCCAGTACTTC. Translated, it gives CASSQRETQYF.

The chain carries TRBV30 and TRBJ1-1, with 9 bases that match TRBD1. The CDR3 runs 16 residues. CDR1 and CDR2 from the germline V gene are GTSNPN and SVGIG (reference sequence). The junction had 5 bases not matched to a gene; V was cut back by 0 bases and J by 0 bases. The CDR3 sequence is CAWSVRTGALNTEAFF. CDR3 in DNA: TGTGCCTGGAGTGTTAGGACAGGGGCCTTGAACACTGAAGCTTTCTTT.

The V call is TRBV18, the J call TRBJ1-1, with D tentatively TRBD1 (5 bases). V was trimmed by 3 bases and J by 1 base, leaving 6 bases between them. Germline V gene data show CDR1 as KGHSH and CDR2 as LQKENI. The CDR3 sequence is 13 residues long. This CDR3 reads CASSPQGNTEAFF. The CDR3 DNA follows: TGTGCCAGCTCACCTCAGGGGAACACTGAAGCTTTCTTT.

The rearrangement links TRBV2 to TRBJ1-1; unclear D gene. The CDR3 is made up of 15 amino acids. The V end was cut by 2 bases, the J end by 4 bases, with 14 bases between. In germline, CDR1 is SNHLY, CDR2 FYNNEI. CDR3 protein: CASSETIGVGTEAFF. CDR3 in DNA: TGTGCCAGCAGTGAAACGATCGGGGTGGGCACTGAAGCTTTCTTT. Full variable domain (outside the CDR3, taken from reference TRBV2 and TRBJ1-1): EPEVTQTPSHQVTQMGQEVILRCVPISNHLYFYWYRQILGQKVEFLVSFYNNEISEKSEIFDDQFSVERPDGSNFTLKIRSTKLEDSAMYFCASSETIGVGTEAFFGQGTRLTVV.

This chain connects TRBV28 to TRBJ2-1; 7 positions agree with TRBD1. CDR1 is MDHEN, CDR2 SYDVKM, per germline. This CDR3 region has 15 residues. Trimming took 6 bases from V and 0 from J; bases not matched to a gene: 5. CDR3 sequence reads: CASRGWDSSYNEQFF. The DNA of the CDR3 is TGTGCCAGCAGGGGGTGGGACAGCTCCTACAATGAGCAGTTCTTC.

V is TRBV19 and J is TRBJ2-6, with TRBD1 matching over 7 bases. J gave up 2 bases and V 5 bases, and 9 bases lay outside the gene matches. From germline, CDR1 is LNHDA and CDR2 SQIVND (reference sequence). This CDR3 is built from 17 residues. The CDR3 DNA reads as TGTGCCAGTAGTGGGACAGAGGGCCCGGCTGGGGCCAACGTCCTGACTTTC. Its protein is CASSGTEGPAGANVLTF.

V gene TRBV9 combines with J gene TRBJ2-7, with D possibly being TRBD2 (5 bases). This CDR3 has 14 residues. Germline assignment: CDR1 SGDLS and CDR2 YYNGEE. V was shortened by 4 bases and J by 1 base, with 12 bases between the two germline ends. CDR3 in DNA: TGTGCCAGCAGCCCCGGGATAACGTCCTACGAGCAGTACTTC. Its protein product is CASSPGITSYEQYF.

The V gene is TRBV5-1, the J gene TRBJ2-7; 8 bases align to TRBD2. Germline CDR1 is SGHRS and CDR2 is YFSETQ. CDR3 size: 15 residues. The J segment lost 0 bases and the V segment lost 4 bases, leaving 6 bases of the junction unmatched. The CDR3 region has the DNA TGCGCCAGCAGCAAGAGCGGGGGAAGCTCCTACGAGCAGTACTTC. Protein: CASSKSGGSSYEQYF.

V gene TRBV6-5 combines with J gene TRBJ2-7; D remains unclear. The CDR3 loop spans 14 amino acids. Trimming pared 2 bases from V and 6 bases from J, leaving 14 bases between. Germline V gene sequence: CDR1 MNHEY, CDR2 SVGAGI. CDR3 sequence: CASSYGLSSSEQYF. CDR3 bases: TGTGCCAGCAGTTACGGGCTCTCTTCCAGCGAGCAGTACTTC.

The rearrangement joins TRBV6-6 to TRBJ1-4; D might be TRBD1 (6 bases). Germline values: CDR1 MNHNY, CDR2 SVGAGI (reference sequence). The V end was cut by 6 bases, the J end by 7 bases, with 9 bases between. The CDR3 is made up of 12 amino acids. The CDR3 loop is CASRGAAEKLFF. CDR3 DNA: TGTGCCAGCAGGGGGGCTGCTGAAAAACTGTTTTTT.

The CDR3 is CASSQGGTSIRYYEQYF. The DNA for the CDR3 is TGTGCCAGCAGCCAAGGTGGGACTAGTATTCGGTACTACGAGCAGTACTTC. The chain has TRBV7-9 and TRBJ2-7, with 8 bases aligning to TRBD2. The CDR3 length is 17 residues. V lost 5 bases and J lost 3; bases outside the gene matches: 15. Looked up from germline, CDR1 is SEHNR and CDR2 is FQNEAQ (reference sequence).

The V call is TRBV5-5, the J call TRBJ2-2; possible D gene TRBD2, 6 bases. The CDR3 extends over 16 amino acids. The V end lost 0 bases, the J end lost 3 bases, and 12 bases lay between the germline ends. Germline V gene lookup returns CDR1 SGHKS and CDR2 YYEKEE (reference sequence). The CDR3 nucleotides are TGTGCCAGCAGCTTGGCGCCTAGCGCCGACACCGGGGAGCTGTTTTTT. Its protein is CASSLAPSADTGELFF.

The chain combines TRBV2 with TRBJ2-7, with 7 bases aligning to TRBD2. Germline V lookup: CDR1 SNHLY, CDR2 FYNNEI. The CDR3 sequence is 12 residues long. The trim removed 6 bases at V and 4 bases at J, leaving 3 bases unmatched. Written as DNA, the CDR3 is TGTGCCAGCAGGGGGAGGGAATACGAGCAGTACTTC. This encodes CASRGREYEQYF.

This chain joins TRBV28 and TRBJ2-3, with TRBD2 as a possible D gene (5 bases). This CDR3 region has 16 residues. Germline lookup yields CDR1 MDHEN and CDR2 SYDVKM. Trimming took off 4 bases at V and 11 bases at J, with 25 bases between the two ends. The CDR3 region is CASSWNGGYRLLGQYF. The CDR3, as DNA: TGTGCCAGCAGTTGGAACGGAGGTTATAGACTCTTGGGGCAGTATTTT.

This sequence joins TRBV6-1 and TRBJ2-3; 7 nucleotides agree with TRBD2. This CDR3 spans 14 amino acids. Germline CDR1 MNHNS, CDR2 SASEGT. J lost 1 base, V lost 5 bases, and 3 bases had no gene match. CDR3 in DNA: TGTGCCAGCAGTCCCCGGGGGGGCACAGATACGCAGTATTTT. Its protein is CASSPRGGTDTQYF.

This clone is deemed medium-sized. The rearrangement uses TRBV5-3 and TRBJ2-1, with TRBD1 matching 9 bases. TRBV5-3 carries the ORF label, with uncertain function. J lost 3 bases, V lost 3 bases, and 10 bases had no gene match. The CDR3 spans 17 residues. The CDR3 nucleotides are TGTGCCAGAAGCTCGGAACAGGGGGCTTCCTTCTACAATGAGCAGTTCTTC. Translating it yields CARSSEQGASFYNEQFF.

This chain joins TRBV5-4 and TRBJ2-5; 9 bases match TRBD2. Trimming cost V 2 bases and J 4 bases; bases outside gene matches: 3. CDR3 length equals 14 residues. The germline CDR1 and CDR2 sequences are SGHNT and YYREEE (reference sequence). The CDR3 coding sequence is TGTGCCAGCAGCTTTCTAGCGGGACGAGAGACCCAGTACTTC. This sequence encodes CASSFLAGRETQYF.

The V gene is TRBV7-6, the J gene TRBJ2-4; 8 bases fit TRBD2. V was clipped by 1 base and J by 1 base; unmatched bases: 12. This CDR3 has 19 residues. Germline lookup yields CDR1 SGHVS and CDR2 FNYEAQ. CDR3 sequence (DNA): TGTGCCAGCAGCTTAGGGTTTGGGCGGGAGGATCCTGCCAAAAACATTCAGTACTTC. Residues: CASSLGFGREDPAKNIQYF. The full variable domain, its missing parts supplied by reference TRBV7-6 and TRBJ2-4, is GAGVSQSPRYKVTKRGQDVALRCDPISGHVSLYWYRQALGQGPEFLTYFNYEAQQDKSGLPNDRFSAERPEGSISTLTIQRTEQRDSAMYRCASSLGFGREDPAKNIQYFGAGTRLSVL.

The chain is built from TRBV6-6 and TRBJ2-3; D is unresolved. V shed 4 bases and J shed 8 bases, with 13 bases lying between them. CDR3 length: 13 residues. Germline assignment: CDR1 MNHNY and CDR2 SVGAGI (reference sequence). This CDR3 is CASSSPPLATQYF. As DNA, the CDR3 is TGTGCCAGCAGTTCCCCCCCTTTGGCTACGCAGTATTTT.